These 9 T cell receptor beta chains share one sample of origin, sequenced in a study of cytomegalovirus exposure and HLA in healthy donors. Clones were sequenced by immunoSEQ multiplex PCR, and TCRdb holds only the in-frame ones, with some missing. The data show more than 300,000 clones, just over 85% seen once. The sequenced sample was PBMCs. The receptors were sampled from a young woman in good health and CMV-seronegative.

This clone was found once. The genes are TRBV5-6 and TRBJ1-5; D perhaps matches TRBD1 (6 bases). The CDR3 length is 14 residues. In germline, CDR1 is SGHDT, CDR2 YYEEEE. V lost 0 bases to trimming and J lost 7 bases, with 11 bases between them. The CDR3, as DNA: TGTGCCAGCAGCTTGGGGGGGCTGCAGCAGCCCCAGCATTTT. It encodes CASSLGGLQQPQHF.

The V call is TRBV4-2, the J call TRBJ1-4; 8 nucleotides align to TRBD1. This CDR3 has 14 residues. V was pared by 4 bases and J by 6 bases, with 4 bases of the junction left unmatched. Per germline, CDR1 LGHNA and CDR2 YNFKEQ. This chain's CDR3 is CASSPRDRYEKLFF. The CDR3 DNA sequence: TGTGCCAGCAGCCCCCGGGACAGGTATGAAAAACTGTTTTTT.

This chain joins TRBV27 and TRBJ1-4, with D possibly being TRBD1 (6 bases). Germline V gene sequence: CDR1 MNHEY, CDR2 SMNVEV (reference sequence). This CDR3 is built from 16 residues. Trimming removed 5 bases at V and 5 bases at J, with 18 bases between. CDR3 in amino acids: CASSSLWGRGNEKLFF. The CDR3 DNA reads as TGTGCCAGCAGTAGCCTGTGGGGGAGGGGGAATGAAAAACTGTTTTTT.

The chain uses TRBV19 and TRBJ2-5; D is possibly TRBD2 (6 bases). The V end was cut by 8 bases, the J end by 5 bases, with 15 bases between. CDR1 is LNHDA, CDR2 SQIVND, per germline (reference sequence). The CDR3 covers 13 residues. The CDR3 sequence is CASGPGLRETQYF. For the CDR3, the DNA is TGTGCCAGTGGGCCGGGACTGAGGGAGACCCAGTACTTC.

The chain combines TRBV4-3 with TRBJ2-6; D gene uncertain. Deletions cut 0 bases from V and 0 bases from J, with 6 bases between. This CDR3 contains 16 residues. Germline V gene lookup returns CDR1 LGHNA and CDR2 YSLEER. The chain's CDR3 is CASSQDNYSGANVLTF. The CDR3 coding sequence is TGCGCCAGCAGCCAAGACAACTACTCTGGGGCCAACGTCCTGACTTTC.

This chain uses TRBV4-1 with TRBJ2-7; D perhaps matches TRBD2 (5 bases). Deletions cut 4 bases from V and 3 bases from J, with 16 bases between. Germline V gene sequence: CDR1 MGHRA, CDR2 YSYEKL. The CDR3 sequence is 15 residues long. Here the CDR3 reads CASSPETPGNYEQYF. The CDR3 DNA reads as TGCGCCAGCAGCCCCGAGACCCCCGGGAACTACGAGCAGTACTTC.

CDR3 nucleotide sequence: TGTGCCAGCAGCCCACTAGCGGGAGTCGCCGGGGAGCTGTTTTTT. This translates into CASSPLAGVAGELFF. This chain uses TRBV2 with TRBJ2-2, with TRBD2 matching 11 bases. The CDR3 contains 15 residues. Per the germline V gene, CDR1 is SNHLY and CDR2 is FYNNEI. The trim removed 6 bases at V and 6 bases at J, leaving 6 bases unmatched.

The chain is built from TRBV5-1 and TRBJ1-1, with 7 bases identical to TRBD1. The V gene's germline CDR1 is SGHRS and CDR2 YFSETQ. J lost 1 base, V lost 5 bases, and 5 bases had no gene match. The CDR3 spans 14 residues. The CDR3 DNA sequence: TGCGCCAGCAGGTCCGGGACAGCGAACACTGAAGCTTTCTTT. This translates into CASRSGTANTEAFF.

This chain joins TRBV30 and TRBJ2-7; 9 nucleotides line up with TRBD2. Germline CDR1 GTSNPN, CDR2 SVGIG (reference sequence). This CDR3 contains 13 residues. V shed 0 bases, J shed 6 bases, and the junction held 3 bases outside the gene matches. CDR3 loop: CAWSVAGGSEQYF. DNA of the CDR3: TGTGCCTGGAGTGTAGCGGGAGGTTCCGAGCAGTACTTC.